Listed below are T cell receptor beta chains from one sample, sequenced in a study of Graves' ophthalmopathy and Graves' hyperthyroidism. TCRdb recomputed calls from the multiplex PCR reads with MiXCR, one row per CDR3 protein. The data hold around 1,000,000 distinct CDR3 sequences, with roughly two fifths observed a single time. The source material was peripheral blood or thyroid tissue (not recorded which). Source of these receptors: an adult man with Graves' hyperthyroidism. Both conserved end residues are part of each CDR3. The order of the fields is V gene, clone size, D gene, J gene, CDR3 DNA, CDR3 protein. The D gene is left open where the match is weak. Size tells how often a clone was seen (once, few, many) or the class of an expanded clone, and some rows leave it out.

TRBV7-8	many	TRBD1	TRBJ2-7	TGTGCCAGCAGCTCGGACAGGAGATACGAGCAGTACTTC	CASSSDRRYEQYF
TRBV29-1	-	TRBD2	TRBJ2-7	TGCAGCGTTCTTACTAGCGGGACAGGCACCTACGAGCAGTACTTC	CSVLTSGTGTYEQYF
TRBV15	-	-	TRBJ1-1	TGTGCCACCAGAAGAGACGAGAGGGCTGAAGCTCTCTTT	CATRRDERAEALF
TRBV12-3/TRBV12-4	-	-	TRBJ2-7	TGTGCCAGCAGTCTCTGGGGTTCGGCGGCCTCCTACGAGCAGTACTTC	CASSLWGSAASYEQYF
TRBV7-2	many	TRBD1	TRBJ2-7	TGTGCCAGCAGCTTAGGGACAGGGCCGCTTTACGAGCAGTACTTC	CASSLGTGPLYEQYF
TRBV7-9	many	-	TRBJ1-4	TGTGCCAGCAGCCTAGTGAGGAGCGCAAGTTTTATCGGGGCCGAAAAACTGTTTTTT	CASSLVRSASFIGAEKLFF
TRBV7-9	many	-	TRBJ1-6	TGTGCCAGCAGCTTTGGGGGTCGGTCACCCCTCCACTTT	CASSFGGRSPLHF
TRBV5-1	-	TRBD1	TRBJ1-1	TGCGCCAGCAGCCTGGGGACAGGGGGCGTCCACACTGAAGCTTTCTTT	CASSLGTGGVHTEAFF
TRBV9	-	-	TRBJ2-7	TGTGCCAGCAGCGTAGTCACAGATGTATACGAGCAGTACTTC	CASSVVTDVYEQYF
TRBV27	-	-	TRBJ2-7	TGTGCCAGCAGTTTACTCAACCACGAGCAGTACTTC	CASSLLNHEQYF
TRBV5-1	many	TRBD1	TRBJ2-7	TGCGCCAGCAGCCCGACAGGGTTCGACGAGCAGTACTTC	CASSPTGFDEQYF
TRBV13	many	-	TRBJ1-2	TGTGCCAGCACCCCCGGCCGGGCTAACTATGGCTACACCTTC	CASTPGRANYGYTF
TRBV7-9	many	-	TRBJ1-2	TGTGCCAGCAGCCCCGCCGGACAGATCTATGGCTACACCTTC	CASSPAGQIYGYTF
TRBV19	many	-	TRBJ2-2	TGTGCCAGTAGTATGGACACCGGGGAGCTGTTTTTT	CASSMDTGELFF
TRBV6-5	-	TRBD1	TRBJ2-7	TGTGCCAGCAGTTACACGCCGACAGGGTTAAACGAGCAGTACTTC	CASSYTPTGLNEQYF
TRBV4-1	many	-	TRBJ2-5	TGCGCCAGCAGCCAAGCACAGGGAGTGACCCAGTACTTC	CASSQAQGVTQYF
TRBV6-5	many	TRBD1	TRBJ1-4	TGTGCCAGCAGTTCCGGGACAGGGGTTGAAAAACTGTTTTTT	CASSSGTGVEKLFF
TRBV10-3	-	-	TRBJ2-7	TGTGCCGCTCGTCCCGGAGTTTACGAGCAGTACTTC	CAARPGVYEQYF
TRBV10-3	-	-	TRBJ2-5	TGTGCCAGCAGTGGACAGCCCCGGAGGGGCCAACAAGAGACCCAGTACTTC	CASSGQPRRGQQETQYF
TRBV29-1	few	-	TRBJ2-3	TGCAGCGTGGGGTACACAGATACGCAGTATTTT	CSVGYTDTQYF
TRBV12-3/TRBV12-4	many	TRBD1	TRBJ2-7	TGTGCCAGCAGGGTGGGGACAGGGAGCTACGAGCAGTACTTC	CASRVGTGSYEQYF
TRBV4-1	many	-	TRBJ2-7	TGCGCCAGCAGCCAAGTTGTGACCTACGAGCAGTACTTC	CASSQVVTYEQYF
TRBV4-3	many	TRBD1	TRBJ2-7	TGCGCCAGCAGCCAAGAAGGGACAGGAACCTACGAGCAGTACTTC	CASSQEGTGTYEQYF
TRBV9	-	-	TRBJ1-2	TGTGCCAGCAGCCCCTGGGCGGCCTCTAGAACCTTTAACCATGGCTACACCTTC	CASSPWAASRTFNHGYTF
TRBV2	many	TRBD1	TRBJ1-2	TGTGCCAGCAGTGAAGCGCTTCGGGACAGAAGTCGTGGCTACACCTTC	CASSEALRDRSRGYTF
TRBV20-1	many	TRBD1	TRBJ1-2	TGCAGTACACGCGACAGGGCACATTATGGCTACACCTTC	CSTRDRAHYGYTF
TRBV7-9	many	-	TRBJ1-4	TGTGCCAGCAGCTTCTTGGACGGCACTAATGAAAAACTGTTTTTT	CASSFLDGTNEKLFF
TRBV7-8	-	-	TRBJ1-1	TGTGCCAGCAGCGACCGGCGGAAGACTGAAGCTTTCTTT	CASSDRRKTEAFF
TRBV20-1	-	-	TRBJ2-5	TGCAGTGCTAGAGATCTGGGGAAGGGGGGGGGCGCGGAGACCCAGTACTTC	CSARDLGKGGGAETQYF
TRBV5-6	few	TRBD1	TRBJ2-7	TGTGCCAGCAGACCGACAGGGTCAAGCGCCGAGCAGTACTTC	CASRPTGSSAEQYF
TRBV2	-	-	TRBJ1-2	TGTGCCAGCAGCGGCAGGATGAGTTCGGCTAACTATGGCTACACCTTC	CASSGRMSSANYGYTF
TRBV5-1	many	TRBD1	TRBJ1-1	TGCGCCAGCAGCGCTCCAGGGGGACCGAACACTGAAGCTTTCTTT	CASSAPGGPNTEAFF
TRBV5-1	-	TRBD2	TRBJ2-2	TGCGCCAGCAGCTTGGTTACGGGAGGGCCACACACCGGGGAGCTGTTTTTT	CASSLVTGGPHTGELFF
TRBV29-1	many	-	TRBJ2-2	TGCAGCGTTTGTCAGACGCCGAACACCGGGGAGCTGTTTTTT	CSVCQTPNTGELFF
TRBV6-5	many	-	TRBJ1-2	TGTGCCAGCAGGACAACAGGGTCTGGCTACACCTTC	CASRTTGSGYTF
TRBV19	few	TRBD1	TRBJ1-5	TGTGCCAGTAGTTCAACAGGGGCGTCCGGTCAGCCCCAGCATTTT	CASSSTGASGQPQHF
TRBV7-2	many	-	TRBJ2-7	-	CASSFGSGSYEQYF
TRBV10-2	-	-	TRBJ1-2	TGCGCCAGCAGTGAGCCGGACAGAATATACTATGGCTACACCTTC	CASSEPDRIYYGYTF
TRBV20-1	-	-	TRBJ1-3	TGCAGTGCTAGGGATTGGGGGGGCGCCGCTTCTGGAAACACCATATATTTT	CSARDWGGAASGNTIYF
TRBV12-3/TRBV12-4	few	-	TRBJ2-3	TGTGCCAGCAGCCGACAGACGACCACAGATACGCAGTATTTT	CASSRQTTTDTQYF
TRBV2	many	-	TRBJ2-7	TGTGCCAGCAGTAGATTAACAGGGTACGAGCAGTACTTC	CASSRLTGYEQYF
TRBV20-1	-	-	TRBJ1-6	TGCAGTGCTAGGGACTTTTATAATTCACCCCTCCACTTT	CSARDFYNSPLHF
TRBV15	-	-	TRBJ2-5	TGTGCCGCCAGCAGTTTCCAAGAGACCCAGTACTTC	CAASSFQETQYF
TRBV20-1	few	TRBD1	TRBJ1-5	TGCAGTGCTAGAAGGGACAGCGCACTGCAGCCCCAGCATTTT	CSARRDSALQPQHF
TRBV6-2/TRBV6-3	-	TRBD2	TRBJ2-7	TGTGCCAGCAGAACACTAGCGGGAGCCTACGAGCAGTACTTC	CASRTLAGAYEQYF
TRBV14	many	TRBD2	TRBJ2-5	TGTGCCAGCAGCCAAGAAGCGGGAGTGGGCCCGCAAGAGACCCAGTACTTC	CASSQEAGVGPQETQYF
TRBV20-1	-	-	TRBJ2-5	TGCAGTGCTGGATCCTACAGGGACGAGACCCAGTACTTC	CSAGSYRDETQYF
TRBV2	-	-	TRBJ2-1	TGTGCCAGCCGGGCAGGGGACGATGAGCAGTTCTTC	CASRAGDDEQFF
TRBV12-3/TRBV12-4	many	-	TRBJ1-2	TGTGCCAGCAGTTTTAGCGGCGGATATGGCTACACCTTC	CASSFSGGYGYTF
TRBV11-2	-	-	TRBJ1-4	TGTGCCAGCAGCGTCTCGGCAGCTAATGAAAAACTGTTTTTT	CASSVSAANEKLFF
TRBV7-6	few	TRBD1	TRBJ2-7	TGTGCCAGCAGCTTGAAGGGGGCCCCTTACGAGCAGTACTTC	CASSLKGAPYEQYF
TRBV2	-	TRBD1	TRBJ1-4	TGTGCCAGCAGGACGGGACAGGGACGAGAAAAACTGTTTTTT	CASRTGQGREKLFF
TRBV10-3	-	TRBD1	TRBJ1-1	TGTGCCGTCAGCGAGCAGGGGGGGACTGAAGCTTTCTTT	CAVSEQGGTEAFF
TRBV11-2	-	TRBD2	TRBJ2-2	TGTGCCAGCAGCGTAGGCGGGAGGTACACCGGGGAGCTGTTTTTT	CASSVGGRYTGELFF